These 20 T cell receptor delta chains were all obtained from the same sample, sequenced in a study of gamma-delta chains in newborns, infants, children. TCRdb used CATT to re-call clones from the reads. The sample includes around 11,000 delta-chain clones, around 3.5% seen only once; the top ten take approximately 9.3%. The sequencing sample was made of blood. These receptors all stem from a child who was a newborn, infant or young child, either healthy, febrile or measles-vaccinated (not recorded which).

There are a few counts of this clone. The junction departs from the called germline gene at one end, perhaps through a read error. The chain joins TRDV2 to TRDJ3, with 11 bases fitting TRDD3. The CDR3 sequence is 19 residues long. Germline-derived CDR1 and CDR2 are GEAIGNYY and EKD. CDR3 DNA sequence: TGTGCCTGTGACACGATGGGGGATACGAGCTCCTGGGACGCCCGACAGATGTTTTTC. Encoded protein: CACDTMGDTSSWDARQMFF.

The V gene is TRDV3, the J gene TRDJ1; 8 bases are a match to TRDD3. The V gene's germline CDR1 is TVYSNPD and CDR2 GDNSRS (reference sequence). V trimming: 5 bases; J trimming: 2 bases; junction bases outside the gene matches: 19. The length of the CDR3 is 17 residues. CDR3 loop: CALVTKFTGGCTDKLIF. CDR3 nucleotide sequence: TGTGCCCTTGTAACTAAGTTCACTGGGGGTTGTACCGATAAACTCATCTTT.

This clone was recorded a few times. A far larger clone is just one base off, so this is likely a read error. The genes are TRDV2 and TRDJ1, with 10 nucleotides matching TRDD3. The germline V gene encodes CDR1 GEAIGNYY and CDR2 EKD. The CDR3 consists of 14 residues. The CDR3 DNA sequence: TGTGCCTGTGACACCTTGGGGGATACTGATAAACCCATCTTT. Its translation is CACDTLGDTDKPIF.

In its sample, this clone was seen a few times. This CDR3 is also generated by other DNA sequences in the sample. V and J are TRDV1 and TRDJ1; TRDD2 might be the D (9 bases). CDR3 length equals 23 residues. Germline CDR1 reads TSWWSYY; CDR2 reads QGS. Trimming cost V 3 bases and J 6 bases, with 41 bases left between them. The chain's CDR3 is CALGDPGGLPTLFPSWGSYKLIF. In DNA form, the CDR3 reads TGTGCTCTTGGGGACCCTGGGGGCCTTCCTACGTTATTTCCCTCCTGGGGGAGTTATAAACTCATCTTT.

This clone occurred a few times. This CDR3 is also generated by other DNA sequences in the sample. This chain links TRDV1 with TRDJ1; 13 bases are a match to TRDD3. V shed 1 base and J 2 bases; nucleotides not matched to a gene: 31. Germline lookup yields CDR1 TSWWSYY and CDR2 QGS. This CDR3 contains 26 residues. As DNA, the CDR3 is TGTGCTCTTGGGGAACCCTGGATTCTTCCACTCCTTACTGGGGGATACGCGTATCCCGGAACCGATAAACTCATCTTT. Amino acid sequence: CALGEPWILPLLTGGYAYPGTDKLIF.

Of note for this clone: An end of the junction differs from the germline gene, which may be a read error. V gene TRDV2 combines with J gene TRDJ3; D might be TRDD3 (6 bases). CDR1 GEAIGNYY and CDR2 EKD come from the germline V gene. CDR3 length: 21 amino acids. The CDR3 DNA reads as TGTGCCCGTGACACCGGGAATGGGGGGCGACCCGACTCCTGGGACACCCGACAGATGTTTTTC. It is translated as CARDTGNGGRPDSWDTRQMFF.

This clone was seen more than once but under ten times. The sample carries other DNA sequences with the same CDR3. The chain employs TRDV2 and TRDJ3; 13 positions match TRDD3. CDR1 and CDR2 from the germline V gene are GEAIGNYY and EKD. The CDR3 sequence is 21 residues long. Trimming took 0 bases from V and 1 from J; bases not matched to a gene: 8. CDR3 coding DNA: TGTGCCTGTGACACCGTACTGGGGGATACGAGAGGGTCCTGGGACACCCGACAGATGTTTTTC. This codes for CACDTVLGDTRGSWDTRQMFF.

This clone was seen a few times. The V and J genes are TRDV3 and TRDJ1; D is perhaps TRDD2 (6 bases). CDR3 size: 12 residues. V dropped 4 bases and J dropped 4 bases, with 13 bases sitting between them. Germline V gene sequence: CDR1 TVYSNPD, CDR2 GDNSRS (reference sequence). The chain's CDR3 is CASRPSGDKLIF. The CDR3 coding sequence is TGTGCCTCCCGGCCTTCCGGCGATAAACTCATCTTT. Variable domain in full (rest from reference TRDV3 and TRDJ1): CDKVTQSSPDQTVASGSEVVLLCTYDTVYSNPDLFWYRIRPDYSFQFVFYGDNSRSEGADFTQGRFSVKHILTQKAFHLVISPVRTEDSATYYCASRPSGDKLIFGKGTRVTVEP.

This clone showed up just a few times. V usage is TRDV2 and J usage is TRDJ1; TRDD3 matches at 11 bases. The CDR3 sequence is 15 residues long. Germline values: CDR1 GEAIGNYY, CDR2 EKD. With V trimmed by 3 bases and J by 1 base, 3 bases remained unmatched. CDR3 sequence (DNA): TGTGCCTGTGACGCACTGGGGGATAGCACCGATAAACTCATCTTT. This codes for CACDALGDSTDKLIF.

A few counts support this clone. The V gene is TRDV1, the J gene TRDJ1; D perhaps matches TRDD2 (5 bases). With 3 bases removed from V and 10 bases from J, the gap between germline ends came to 27 bases. The germline gives CDR1 TSWWSYY, CDR2 QGS. CDR3 length: 17 residues. For the CDR3, the DNA is TGTGCTCTTGGGGAGATTCCTTCAACCCTAACTCGCGGCCGACTCATCTTT. Amino acid sequence: CALGEIPSTLTRGRLIF.

This clone was detected a few times. The chain employs TRDV2 and TRDJ3; 8 bases are a match to TRDD3. The CDR3 is 19 residues long. V shed 4 bases, J shed 0 bases, and the junction held 10 bases outside the gene matches. Germline V gives CDR1 GEAIGNYY, CDR2 EKD. CDR3 sequence: CACDLTGGQRSWDTRQMFF. DNA for the CDR3: TGTGCCTGTGATCTTACTGGGGGTCAACGCTCCTGGGACACCCGACAGATGTTTTTC.

The chain combines TRDV1 with TRDJ1, with 8 bases matching TRDD3. J lost 3 bases, V lost 8 bases, and 17 bases had no gene match. The germline V gene encodes CDR1 TSWWSYY and CDR2 QGS. There are 17 residues in the CDR3. CDR3 nucleotide sequence: TGTGCTCTTACCTCCTGGCAGCTACTGGGGGTCCCCGATAAACTCATCTTT. This translates into CALTSWQLLGVPDKLIF.

The chain joins TRDV1 to TRDJ2; TRDD3 agrees at 10 bases. Germline V lookup: CDR1 TSWWSYY, CDR2 QGS. V lost 3 bases, J lost 3 bases, and 7 bases stayed unmatched. This CDR3 has 17 amino acids. The CDR3 DNA reads as TGTGCTCTTGGGGATCTGGGGGATAAGAATGTGACAGCACAACTCTTCTTT. Its protein product is CALGDLGDKNVTAQLFF.

This clone turned up a few times. The chain uses TRDV1 and TRDJ1; D gene ambiguous. Germline CDR1 and CDR2: TSWWSYY and QGS. Trimming removed 2 bases from V and 0 bases from J, with 37 bases in between. The CDR3 runs to 24 residues. The CDR3 DNA follows: TGTGCTCTTGGGGAATCCCATCCCCTCGGACATCGGGGCTTGCCGTCCTTGTACACCGATAAACTCATCTTT. The encoded protein is CALGESHPLGHRGLPSLYTDKLIF.

The chain uses TRDV1 and TRDJ1; 9 nucleotides match TRDD3. V lost 1 base and J lost 4; bases outside the gene matches: 13. The germline CDR1 and CDR2 sequences are TSWWSYY and QGS. This CDR3 region has 18 residues. CDR3 region: CALGEQTGGYFFGDKLIF. The CDR3 nucleotides are TGTGCTCTTGGGGAACAGACCGGGGGATACTTCTTCGGCGATAAACTCATCTTT.

The chain links TRDV1 to TRDJ1, with 9 bases identical to TRDD2. V lost 3 bases to trimming and J lost 2 bases; unmatched junction nucleotides: 19. The CDR3 contains 20 residues. Germline assignment: CDR1 TSWWSYY and CDR2 QGS. The CDR3 nucleotides read TGTGCTCTTGGGGAGCCCGCCTTCCTACCACTGGGACGGCCGACCGATAAACTCATCTTT. This codes for CALGEPAFLPLGRPTDKLIF.

The rearrangement links TRDV3 to TRDJ1; D might be TRDD3 (6 bases). The CDR3 runs 17 residues. The germline V and J ends were trimmed by 2 bases and 0 bases, with 22 bases remaining between them. CDR1 and CDR2 from the germline V gene are TVYSNPD and GDNSRS (reference sequence). DNA of the CDR3: TGTGCCTTTCCTAGTGTGGTGGGGGCCGCGTACACCGATAAACTCATCTTT. Amino acid sequence: CAFPSVVGAAYTDKLIF.

This clone rates as medium-sized (0.01 to 0.1%). Other DNA sequences in this sample translate to the same CDR3. CDR3 protein: CALGELVIPTIRGVGLIF. The CDR3 nucleotides are TGTGCTCTTGGGGAACTCGTCATCCCTACCATACGGGGGGTAGGACTCATCTTT. The rearrangement links TRDV1 to TRDJ1, with D perhaps being TRDD2 or TRDD3 (5 bases each). Trimming removed 0 bases at V and 10 bases at J, with 27 bases between. The CDR3 consists of 18 residues. The germline V gene has CDR1 TSWWSYY and CDR2 QGS.

This clone has a handful of counts. The junction does not match germline at one end; this may be a read error. The chain couples TRDV1 to TRDJ1; perhaps TRDD3 as D (6 bases). The CDR3 runs 18 residues. CDR1 TSWWSYY and CDR2 QGS come from the germline V gene. The CDR3 region is CALGGFPSPGVHTDKLIF. In nucleotides, the CDR3 is TGTGCTCTGGGGGGGTTCCCAAGCCCTGGGGTCCACACCGATAAACTCATCTTT.

CDR3 sequence (DNA): TGTGCCTGTGACACCGTTCTTTCCTACCCTACCGTACTGGGGGATACCGAGCTTATCACCGATAAACTCATCTTT. This gives the protein CACDTVLSYPTVLGDTELITDKLIF. This chain uses TRDV2 with TRDJ1, with 12 nucleotides matching TRDD3. V was clipped by 0 bases and J by 1 base; unmatched bases: 29. The CDR3 has 25 amino acids. Germline CDR1 is GEAIGNYY and CDR2 is EKD.